A single sample is the source of the 24 T cell receptor beta chains below, sequenced in a study of blood T cell repertoires in COVID-19. Method: immunoSEQ multiplex PCR; TCRdb's copy keeps in-frame clones and lacks some. The table lists 250,000 to 300,000 clones, roughly 86% of them singletons. The sample consisted of PBMCs or T cells enriched from blood (not recorded which). Receptor source: a woman aged 25 to 45 who had recovered from COVID-19.

The J gene is TRBJ2-7, the V gene TRBV27; D is possibly TRBD1 (5 bases). The CDR3 covers 14 residues. Trimming removed 5 bases from V and 6 bases from J, with 17 bases in between. Germline CDR1 reads MNHEY; CDR2 reads SMNVEV (reference sequence). The CDR3 region has the DNA TGTGCCAGCAGTCTTCCAGGGTCGTTGGGCGAGCAGTACTTC. This sequence encodes CASSLPGSLGEQYF.

The chain combines TRBV7-9 with TRBJ1-6; TRBD1 matches 9 bases. The CDR3 is made up of 17 amino acids. Per germline, CDR1 SEHNR and CDR2 FQNEAQ (reference sequence). After removal of 5 bases from V and 0 bases from J, the junction contained 5 bases not matched to a gene. The CDR3, as DNA: TGTGCCAGCAGCCCGCCGGGACAGGGCTCCTATAATTCACCCCTCCACTTT. This encodes CASSPPGQGSYNSPLHF. The whole variable domain, filled in from reference TRBV7-9 and TRBJ1-6, reads DTGVSQNPRHKITKRGQNVTFRCDPISEHNRLYWYRQTLGQGPEFLTYFQNEAQLEKSRLLSDRFSAERPKGSFSTLEIQRTEQGDSAMYLCASSPPGQGSYNSPLHFGNGTRLTVT.

The rearrangement joins TRBV7-6 to TRBJ1-1, with a weak D call TRBD1 (6 bases). The CDR3 runs 16 residues. V lost 2 bases, J lost 3 bases, and 16 bases lay in between. The germline V gene encodes CDR1 SGHVS and CDR2 FNYEAQ. The CDR3 loop is CASSLIGGPGDTEAFF. CDR3 nucleotide sequence: TGTGCCAGCAGCTTAATAGGGGGACCAGGGGACACTGAAGCTTTCTTT. The full variable domain, rest sourced from reference TRBV7-6 and TRBJ1-1, is GAGVSQSPRYKVTKRGQDVALRCDPISGHVSLYWYRQALGQGPEFLTYFNYEAQQDKSGLPNDRFSAERPEGSISTLTIQRTEQRDSAMYRCASSLIGGPGDTEAFFGQGTRLTVV.

This chain uses TRBV10-3 with TRBJ1-1; the D gene is possibly TRBD1 (6 bases). Germline values: CDR1 ENHRY, CDR2 SYGVKD. V lost 4 bases, J lost 12 bases, and 18 bases lay in between. This CDR3 is 13 amino acids long. CDR3 residues: CAISGAPQGVSFF. In DNA, the CDR3 is TGTGCCATCAGTGGGGCTCCACAGGGAGTTTCTTTCTTT.

The chain has TRBV11-3 and TRBJ1-3; 7 nucleotides align to TRBD1. The CDR3 sequence is 15 residues long. The trim removed 4 bases at V and 4 bases at J, leaving 7 bases unmatched. CDR1 is SGHNT and CDR2 is YENEEA in the germline V gene. The CDR3 DNA sequence: TGTGCCAGCAGCTCCGACCGGGACAGAGGAAACACCATATATTTT. Protein sequence: CASSSDRDRGNTIYF.

This clone was detected once. The chain is built from TRBV30 and TRBJ1-2; TRBD1 aligns across 7 bases. The CDR3 length is 11 residues. Germline V CDR1 and CDR2: GTSNPN, SVGIG (reference sequence). This chain's CDR3 is CGQGQTYGYTF. In nucleotides, the CDR3 is TGTGGACAGGGTCAGACCTATGGCTACACCTTC. The variable domain in full, with the rest retrieved from reference TRBV30 and TRBJ1-2, is SQTIHQWPATLVQPVGSPLSLECTVEGTSNPNLYWYRQAAGRGLQLLFYSVGIGQISSEVPQNLSASRPQDRQFILSSKKLLLSDSGFYLCGQGQTYGYTFGSGTRLTVV.

The chain combines TRBV2 with TRBJ2-5; 10 nucleotides agree with TRBD2. With 7 bases clipped from V and 5 bases from J, the junction kept 13 bases outside the gene matches. The CDR3 has 16 amino acids. Germline V gene data show CDR1 as SNHLY and CDR2 as FYNNEI. CDR3 residues: CASTSLIGLAAETQYF. The CDR3 DNA is TGTGCCAGCACCTCGTTGATCGGACTAGCGGCTGAGACCCAGTACTTC.

The chain employs TRBV3-1 (or the pseudogene TRBV3-2) and TRBJ2-4; D might be TRBD2 (7 bases). The CDR3 totals 22 residues. CDR1 is LGHDT, CDR2 YNNKEL, per germline (reference sequence). V was clipped by 4 bases and J by 0 bases, with 31 bases between them. The CDR3 region has the DNA TGTGCCAGCAGCCCGGAAGAAGGGGTAGGGGGGGTGCCGTTAGTAGCCAAAAACATTCAGTACTTC. Protein: CASSPEEGVGGVPLVAKNIQYF.

This clone was seen a single time. This chain connects TRBV7-3 to TRBJ2-1, with 8 bases identical to TRBD2. Germline loops: CDR1 SGHTA, CDR2 FQGTGA. This CDR3 contains 17 residues. The V gene end was trimmed by 4 bases and the J gene end by 9 bases; junction bases not matched to a gene: 17. The CDR3 DNA is TGTGCCAGCAGCTCCGTAGCTCCCTTAGCGGGATCGAGTGAGCAGTTCTTC. Translating it yields CASSSVAPLAGSSEQFF.

This chain connects TRBV5-6 to TRBJ1-4, with 10 bases that match TRBD1. Germline trimming cut 5 bases from V and 8 bases from J; bases unmatched to any gene: 6. The CDR3 is 14 residues long. Germline V lookup: CDR1 SGHDT, CDR2 YYEEEE. Here the CDR3 reads CASSPTGGAEKLFF. CDR3 nucleotide sequence: TGTGCCAGCAGTCCGACAGGGGGCGCGGAAAAACTGTTTTTT. Drawing the rest from reference TRBV5-6 and TRBJ1-4, the complete variable domain is DAGVTQSPTHLIKTRGQQVTLRCSPKSGHDTVSWYQQALGQGPQFIFQYYEEEERQRGNFPDRFSGHQFPNYSSELNVNALLLGDSALYLCASSPTGGAEKLFFGSGTQLSVL.

In this sample, this clone turned up once. This chain links TRBV9 with TRBJ2-7; 9 bases fit TRBD2. The J segment lost 2 bases and the V segment lost 0 bases, leaving 3 bases of the junction unmatched. The V gene's germline CDR1 is SGDLS and CDR2 YYNGEE. The CDR3 loop spans 15 amino acids. CDR3 amino acids: CASSVGLAGTYEQYF. CDR3 DNA sequence: TGTGCCAGCAGCGTAGGGCTAGCGGGGACCTACGAGCAGTACTTC.

This clone was detected a few times. This chain connects TRBV6-5 to TRBJ2-7, with 9 bases aligning to TRBD2. Trimming removed 4 bases from V and 7 bases from J; junction bases left unmatched: 5. Germline loops: CDR1 MNHEY, CDR2 SVGAGI. The CDR3 loop spans 13 amino acids. CDR3 sequence (DNA): TGTGCCAGCAGTTCTGGGACTAGCTATGAGCAGTACTTC. This codes for CASSSGTSYEQYF.

V and J are TRBV7-9 and TRBJ1-1, with 9 positions matching TRBD1. Germline loops: CDR1 SEHNR, CDR2 FQNEAQ (reference sequence). CDR3 length: 15 residues. V shed 5 bases, J shed 5 bases, and the junction held 9 bases outside the gene matches. The CDR3 loop reads CASSQWGTGTTEAFF. CDR3 nucleotide sequence: TGTGCCAGCAGCCAATGGGGGACAGGGACAACTGAAGCTTTCTTT.

The sample holds a few counts of this clone. This rearrangement joins TRBV18 to TRBJ2-7, with D maybe TRBD2 (5 bases). V was trimmed by 1 base and J by 2 bases, leaving 15 bases between them. Per germline, CDR1 KGHSH and CDR2 LQKENI. CDR3 length equals 16 residues. The CDR3 DNA follows: TGTGCCAGCTCACCACTGCCCACTCGGGGAGCCTACGAGCAGTACTTC. Encoded protein: CASSPLPTRGAYEQYF. Drawing the rest from reference TRBV18 and TRBJ2-7, the complete variable domain is NAGVMQNPRHLVRRRGQEARLRCSPMKGHSHVYWYRQLPEEGLKFMVYLQKENIIDESGMPKERFSAEFPKEGPSILRIQQVVRGDSAAYFCASSPLPTRGAYEQYFGPGTRLTVT.

CDR3 coding DNA: TGTGCCAGCAGCCCGCAGACAGGCTTTGCGGGAAACACCATATATTTT. It encodes CASSPQTGFAGNTIYF. This chain uses TRBV11-3 with TRBJ1-3; D possibly corresponds to TRBD1 (6 bases). The CDR3 totals 16 residues. V was clipped by 5 bases and J by 4 bases, with 18 bases between them. CDR1 and CDR2 from the germline V gene are SGHNT and YENEEA.

V and J are TRBV7-6 and TRBJ2-1; D might be TRBD1 (6 bases). Trimming removed 1 base at V and 2 bases at J, with 12 bases between. CDR3 length equals 16 residues. Germline V CDR1 and CDR2: SGHVS, FNYEAQ. The CDR3: CASSLGAGAAYNEQFF. CDR3 in DNA: TGTGCCAGCAGCTTAGGCGCAGGGGCGGCCTACAATGAGCAGTTCTTC.

The V gene is TRBV7-9, the J gene TRBJ2-3, with no clear D. The germline CDR1 and CDR2 sequences are SEHNR and FQNEAQ (reference sequence). The CDR3 sequence is 15 residues long. Trimming cost V 5 bases and J 4 bases, with 16 bases left between them. CDR3 DNA: TGTGCCAGCAGCCAAGCCTCAAGTCTCCCAGATACGCAGTATTTT. Translating gives CASSQASSLPDTQYF.

The chain uses TRBV28 and TRBJ1-1; 7 bases map to TRBD1. The CDR3 consists of 15 residues. V lost 1 base to trimming and J lost 3 bases; unmatched junction nucleotides: 5. Germline V CDR1 and CDR2: MDHEN, SYDVKM. This CDR3 reads CASSLLQGSYTEAFF. CDR3 coding DNA: TGTGCCAGCAGTTTATTACAGGGGTCATACACTGAAGCTTTCTTT.

This chain joins TRBV4-3 and TRBJ2-3; D is perhaps TRBD2 (5 bases). With 6 bases removed from V and 4 bases from J, the gap between germline ends came to 14 bases. The CDR3 extends over 14 amino acids. The germline gives CDR1 LGHNA, CDR2 YSLEER. The CDR3 sequence: CASSFDRESDTQYF. The CDR3 DNA reads TGCGCCAGCAGTTTTGACCGGGAATCAGATACGCAGTATTTT.

V usage is TRBV18 and J usage is TRBJ2-7; 9 bases are a match to TRBD1. The V gene's germline CDR1 is KGHSH and CDR2 LQKENI. With 3 bases clipped from V and 0 bases from J, the junction kept 6 bases outside the gene matches. The CDR3 has 16 residues. The CDR3 nucleotides are TGTGCCAGCTCACCCATAGACAGGGGGGCCTCCTACGAGCAGTACTTC. Amino acids: CASSPIDRGASYEQYF.

The gene calls are TRBV29-1 and TRBJ1-1; D not resolved. The CDR3 contains 15 residues. Trimming took off 5 bases at V and 6 bases at J, with 22 bases between the two ends. In germline, CDR1 is SQVTM, CDR2 ANQGSEA. CDR3 in amino acids: CSVSRPEVVIPEAFF. For the CDR3, the DNA is TGCAGCGTTTCCCGCCCCGAGGTTGTAATCCCTGAAGCTTTCTTT.

The V call is TRBV7-2, the J call TRBJ2-7, with D possibly TRBD1 on 5 matching bases. The V and J ends lost 2 bases and 7 bases respectively, with 12 bases between them. The germline gives CDR1 SGHTA, CDR2 FQGNSA. This CDR3 spans 13 amino acids. CDR3 bases: TGTGCCAGCAGCTTATCAGGGTTGTGGGAGCAGTACTTC. Protein sequence: CASSLSGLWEQYF.

J is TRBJ1-2 and V is TRBV28, with D uncertain. Germline V gene data show CDR1 as MDHEN and CDR2 as SYDVKM. Trimming cost V 5 bases and J 8 bases, with 15 bases left between them. The CDR3 is made up of 13 amino acids. The CDR3 nucleotides read TGTGCCAGCAGTCCTAATCCGCGCTGGGGCTACACCTTC. It specifies CASSPNPRWGYTF.

The J gene is TRBJ1-2, the V gene TRBV9; 10 nucleotides align to TRBD1. J gave up 4 bases and V 0 bases, and 6 bases lay outside the gene matches. The CDR3 length is 16 residues. CDR1 and CDR2 (germline): SGDLS, YYNGEE. CDR3 DNA: TGTGCCAGCAGCGTAGGTCCGACAGGGGGCAGCTATGGCTACACCTTC. This codes for CASSVGPTGGSYGYTF. Drawing the rest from reference TRBV9 and TRBJ1-2, the complete variable domain is DSGVTQTPKHLITATGQRVTLRCSPRSGDLSVYWYQQSLDQGLQFLIQYYNGEERAKGNILERFSAQQFPDLHSELNLSSLELGDSALYFCASSVGPTGGSYGYTFGSGTRLTVV.